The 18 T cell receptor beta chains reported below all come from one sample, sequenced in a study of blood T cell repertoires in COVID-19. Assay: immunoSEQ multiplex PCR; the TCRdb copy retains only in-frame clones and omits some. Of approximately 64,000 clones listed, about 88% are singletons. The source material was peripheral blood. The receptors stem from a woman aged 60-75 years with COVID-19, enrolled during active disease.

The CDR3 region is CASAGGQGDEQYF. The CDR3, as DNA: TGTGCCAGCGCGGGGGGACAGGGGGACGAGCAGTACTTC. The chain uses TRBV13 and TRBJ2-7; 11 nucleotides agree with TRBD1. Trimming at V came to 8 bases and at J to 5 bases, leaving 5 bases not matched to a gene. CDR1 and CDR2 (germline): PRHDT, FYEKMQ (reference sequence). This CDR3 contains 13 residues.

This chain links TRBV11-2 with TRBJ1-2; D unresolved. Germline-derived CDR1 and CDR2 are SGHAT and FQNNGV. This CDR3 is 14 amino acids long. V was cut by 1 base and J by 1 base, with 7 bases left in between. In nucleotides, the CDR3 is TGTGCCAGCAGCTTAGCGGGGAATAACTATGGCTACACCTTC. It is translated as CASSLAGNNYGYTF.

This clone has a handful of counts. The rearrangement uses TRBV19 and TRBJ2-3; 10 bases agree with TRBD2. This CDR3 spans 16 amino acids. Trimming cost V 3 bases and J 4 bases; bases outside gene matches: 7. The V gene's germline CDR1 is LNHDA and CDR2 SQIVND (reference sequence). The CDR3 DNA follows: TGTGCCAGTAGTATGAGGCTAGCGGGAGCAGCAGATACGCAGTATTTT. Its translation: CASSMRLAGAADTQYF.

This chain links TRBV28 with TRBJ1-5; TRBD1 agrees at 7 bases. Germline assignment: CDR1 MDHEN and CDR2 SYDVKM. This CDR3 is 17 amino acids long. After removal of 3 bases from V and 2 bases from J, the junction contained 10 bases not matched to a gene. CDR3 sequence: CASSFTDRFIGNQPQHF. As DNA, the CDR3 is TGTGCCAGCAGTTTCACGGACAGGTTCATTGGCAATCAGCCCCAGCATTTT.

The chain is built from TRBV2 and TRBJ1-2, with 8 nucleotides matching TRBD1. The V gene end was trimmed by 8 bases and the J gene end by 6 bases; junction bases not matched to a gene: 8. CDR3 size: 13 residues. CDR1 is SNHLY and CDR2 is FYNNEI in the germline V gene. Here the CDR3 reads CASPRGRLDGYTF. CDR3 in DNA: TGTGCCAGCCCCAGGGGGCGATTGGATGGCTACACCTTC.

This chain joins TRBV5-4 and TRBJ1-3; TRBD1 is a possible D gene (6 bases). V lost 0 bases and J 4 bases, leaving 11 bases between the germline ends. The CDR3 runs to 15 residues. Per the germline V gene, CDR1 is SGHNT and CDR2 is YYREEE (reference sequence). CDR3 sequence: CASSLDTGTGNTIYF. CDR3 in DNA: TGTGCCAGCAGCTTGGATACAGGGACGGGAAACACCATATATTTT.

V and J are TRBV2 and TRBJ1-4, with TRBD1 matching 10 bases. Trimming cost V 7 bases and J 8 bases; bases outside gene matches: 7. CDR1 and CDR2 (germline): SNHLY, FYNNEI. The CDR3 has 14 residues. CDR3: CASISGTGEEKLFF. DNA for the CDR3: TGTGCCAGCATCTCAGGGACAGGGGAGGAAAAACTGTTTTTT.

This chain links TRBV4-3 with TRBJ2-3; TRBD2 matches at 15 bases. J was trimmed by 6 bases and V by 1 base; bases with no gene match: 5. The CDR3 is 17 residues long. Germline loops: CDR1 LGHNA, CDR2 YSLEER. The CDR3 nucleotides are TGCGCCAGCAGCCAAGCTGGCGGGACTAGCGGGAGGGATACGCAGTATTTT. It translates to CASSQAGGTSGRDTQYF.

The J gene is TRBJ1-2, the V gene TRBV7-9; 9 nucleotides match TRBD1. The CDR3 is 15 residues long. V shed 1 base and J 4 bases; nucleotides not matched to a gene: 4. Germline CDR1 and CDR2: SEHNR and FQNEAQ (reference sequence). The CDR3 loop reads CASSLEGTGSYGYTF. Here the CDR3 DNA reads TGTGCCAGCAGCTTAGAGGGGACAGGGAGCTATGGCTACACCTTC.

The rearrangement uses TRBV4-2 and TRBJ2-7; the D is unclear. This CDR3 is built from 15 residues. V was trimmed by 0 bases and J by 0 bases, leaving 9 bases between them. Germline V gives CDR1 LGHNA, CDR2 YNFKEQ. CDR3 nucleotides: TGTGCCAGCAGCCAAGATTGGCCGGGCTCCTACGAGCAGTACTTC. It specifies CASSQDWPGSYEQYF.

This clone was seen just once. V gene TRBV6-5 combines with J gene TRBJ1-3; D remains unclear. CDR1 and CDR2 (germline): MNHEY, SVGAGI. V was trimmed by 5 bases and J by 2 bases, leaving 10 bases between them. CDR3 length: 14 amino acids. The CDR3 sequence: CASSTGIPGNTIYF. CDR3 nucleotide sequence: TGTGCCAGCAGTACCGGGATCCCTGGAAACACCATATATTTT.

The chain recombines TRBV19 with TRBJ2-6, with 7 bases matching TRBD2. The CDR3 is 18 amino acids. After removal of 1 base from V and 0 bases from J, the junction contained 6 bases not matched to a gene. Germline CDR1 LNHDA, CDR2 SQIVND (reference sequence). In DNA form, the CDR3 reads TGTGCCAGTAGTATAGGGTTAGGGAGGGACTCTGGGGCCAACGTCCTGACTTTC. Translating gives CASSIGLGRDSGANVLTF.

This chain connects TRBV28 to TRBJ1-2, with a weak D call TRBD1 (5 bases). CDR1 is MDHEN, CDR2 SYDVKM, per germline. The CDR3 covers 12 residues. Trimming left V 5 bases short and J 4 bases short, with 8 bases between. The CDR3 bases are TGTGCCAGCAGTCAGGGAGGCTATGGCTACACCTTC. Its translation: CASSQGGYGYTF.

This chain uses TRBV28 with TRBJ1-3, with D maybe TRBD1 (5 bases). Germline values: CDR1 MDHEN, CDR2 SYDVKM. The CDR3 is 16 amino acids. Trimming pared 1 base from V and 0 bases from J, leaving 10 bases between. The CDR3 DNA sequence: TGTGCCAGCAGTTTATCAGGGCAGAGCTCTGGAAACACCATATATTTT. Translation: CASSLSGQSSGNTIYF.

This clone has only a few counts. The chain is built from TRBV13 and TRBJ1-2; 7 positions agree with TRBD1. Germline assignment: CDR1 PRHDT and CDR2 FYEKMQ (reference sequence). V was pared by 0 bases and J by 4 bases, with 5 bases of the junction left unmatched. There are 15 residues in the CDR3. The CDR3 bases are TGTGCCAGCAGCTTAGGCCGCGCAGGGGGCTATGGCTACACCTTC. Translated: CASSLGRAGGYGYTF.

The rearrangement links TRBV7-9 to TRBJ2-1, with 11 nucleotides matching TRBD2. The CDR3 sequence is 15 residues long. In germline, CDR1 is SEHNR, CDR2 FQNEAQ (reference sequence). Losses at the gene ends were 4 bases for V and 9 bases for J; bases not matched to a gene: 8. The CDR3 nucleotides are TGTGCCAGCAGCTATAGCGGGGGGGCCCATGGTGAGCAGTTCTTC. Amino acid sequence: CASSYSGGAHGEQFF. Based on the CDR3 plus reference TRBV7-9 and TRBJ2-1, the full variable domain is DTGVSQNPRHKITKRGQNVTFRCDPISEHNRLYWYRQTLGQGPEFLTYFQNEAQLEKSRLLSDRFSAERPKGSFSTLEIQRTEQGDSAMYLCASSYSGGAHGEQFFGPGTRLTVL.

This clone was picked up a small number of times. The CDR3 DNA reads TGTGCCAGCAGCTCAGGACTGTATGGCTACACCTTC. Its protein is CASSSGLYGYTF. The chain links TRBV7-9 to TRBJ1-2; D is undetermined. The CDR3 is 12 residues long. CDR1 is SEHNR, CDR2 FQNEAQ, per germline (reference sequence). The V end was cut by 4 bases, the J end by 5 bases, with 8 bases between.

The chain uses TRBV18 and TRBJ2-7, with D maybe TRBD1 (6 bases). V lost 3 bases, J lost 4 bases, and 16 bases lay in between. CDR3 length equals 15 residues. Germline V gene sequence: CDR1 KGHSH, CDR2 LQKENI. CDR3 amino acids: CASSPGQKLIYEQYF. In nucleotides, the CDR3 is TGTGCCAGCTCACCCGGACAGAAACTAATTTACGAGCAGTACTTC.